Listed below are T cell receptor beta chains from one sample, sequenced in a study of shared clonotypes between healthy human individuals. Repertoires were generated with immunoSEQ multiplex PCR, while TCRdb's copy carries only in-frame clones and drops some. This table holds 600,000 to 700,000 clones, more than 70% found once. Sequencing was performed on memory CD4+ T cells sorted from blood. These receptors were collected from a woman aged 25 to 39 in good health. Each CDR3 is given with its conserved first and last residue.

14,TRBV5-1,TRBJ1-1,CASSQDRTNTEAFF
15,TRBV4-1,TRBJ2-7,CASSQATRDLREQYF
16,TRBV28,TRBJ1-2,CASTRVGTGANYGYTF
14,TRBV4-1,TRBJ1-5,CASSLGQGGRPQHF
13,TRBV27,TRBJ2-3,CASRPHSTDTQYF
18,TRBV6-4,TRBJ2-3,CARTTEEGLAVSTDTQYF
18,TRBV27,TRBJ1-2,CASSPTYPITGANYGYTF
14,TRBV5-1,TRBJ2-1,CASGGGRNDNEQFF
16,TRBV14,TRBJ2-7,CASSQGSGAVSYEQYF
15,TRBV5-1,TRBJ2-1,CASSLGSGGYNEQFF
13,TRBV18,TRBJ2-5,CASGSGGRETQYF
16,TRBV28,TRBJ2-5,CASSLEGTGRQETQYF
15,TRBV18,TRBJ2-7,CASSSVGPQSYEQYF
14,TRBV5-1,TRBJ2-3,CASSSTSVADTQYF
12,TRBV2,TRBJ1-1,CASNRRNTEAFF
15,TRBV28,TRBJ1-5,CASRPRGQYNQPQHF
11,TRBV11-3,TRBJ1-5,CASSTLQPQHF
15,TRBV7-7,TRBJ2-7,CASSPLAGVTYEQYF
13,TRBV2,TRBJ2-3,CASTREERDTQYF
15,TRBV2,TRBJ2-2,CASSETTTNTGELFF
15,TRBV28,TRBJ2-6,CASRTGATGANVLTF
14,TRBV28,TRBJ1-2,CASSFRDRGIGYTF
15,TRBV4-1,TRBJ2-5,CASSGQGYSQETQYF
14,TRBV5-1,TRBJ2-2,CASSLTGDTGELFF
14,TRBV11-2,TRBJ1-1,CASSLTVGDTEAFF
15,TRBV5-1,TRBJ2-1,CASSLTGVTYNEQFF
16,TRBV23-1,TRBJ2-1,CASSQYFGPSYNEQFF
13,TRBV30,TRBJ2-1,CAWSTPGPRDLFF
13,TRBV2,TRBJ1-1,CASRTKPGTEAFF